This record concerns one TCR beta chain sequence. As yet, its antigen is unknown. Trimming cost V 0 bases and J 3 bases, with 14 bases left between them. The CDR3 spans 15 residues. Germline CDR1 reads SQVTM; CDR2 reads ANQGSEA. The data stem from a study of identical twins. Whole-study results and caveats: Models underestimated TCR alpha sharing (out-of-frame) in monozygotic twins. Out-of-frame alpha sequences common to twins exhibited an excess of low generation probability. The abundant beta clonotypes from cord blood had fewer insertions, and memory repertoires had none of this.

TCRdb ran MiXCR on the 5' RACE reads and lists one entry per CDR3 protein. The sample shows fewer than 900,000 distinct CDR3 sequences, 15% to 20% of them seen only once. This same sample was also part of a study on T cells expressing NK-cell markers. As reported in that work: One of eight sequenced donors was HCMV-seronegative; the other seven were seropositive.

The chain is built from TRBV29-1 and TRBJ1-2; D unclear. The sequence came from a woman between 18 and 29 years old in good health. The sequenced sample was PBMCs. The CDR3 reads CSVEDRGTDYYGYTF. For the CDR3, the DNA is TGCAGCGTTGAAGATCGGGGTACGGATTACTATGGCTACACCTTC.